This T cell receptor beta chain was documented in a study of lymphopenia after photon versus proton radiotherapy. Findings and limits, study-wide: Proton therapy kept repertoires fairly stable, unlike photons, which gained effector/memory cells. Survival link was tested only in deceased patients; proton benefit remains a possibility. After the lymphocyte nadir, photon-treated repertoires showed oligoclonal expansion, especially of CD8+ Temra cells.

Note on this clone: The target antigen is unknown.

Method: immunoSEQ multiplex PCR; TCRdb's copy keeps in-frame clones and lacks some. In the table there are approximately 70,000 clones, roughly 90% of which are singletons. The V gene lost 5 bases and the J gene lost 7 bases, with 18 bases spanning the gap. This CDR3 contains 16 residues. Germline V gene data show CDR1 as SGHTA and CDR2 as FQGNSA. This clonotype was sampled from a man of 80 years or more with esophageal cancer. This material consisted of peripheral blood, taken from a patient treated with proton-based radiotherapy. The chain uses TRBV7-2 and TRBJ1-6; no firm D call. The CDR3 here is CASSPIAGVKNSPLHF. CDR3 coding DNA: TGTGCCAGCAGCCCTATTGCCGGGGTCAAGAATTCACCCCTCCACTTT. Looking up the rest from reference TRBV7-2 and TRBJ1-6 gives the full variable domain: GAGVSQSPSNKVTEKGKDVELRCDPISGHTALYWYRQSLGQGLEFLIYFQGNSAPDKSGLPSDRFSAERTGGSVSTLTIQRTQQEDSAVYLCASSPIAGVKNSPLHFGNGTRLTVT.